This T cell receptor beta chain emerged from a study of OX40 agonist ivuxolimab in advanced cancers. Looking at the study overall: Recorded diagnoses for dose-escalation patients were hepatocellular carcinoma, melanoma, renal cell or head and neck cancer. Subjects had a mean age of around 60 years, with a range of roughly 20 to 79; about 83% were male. Findings of the study overall: At doses 0.1 to 3.0 mg/kg, CD4+ and CD8+ clones expanded.

The CDR3 is made up of 14 amino acids. CDR1 and CDR2 (germline): LGHNT, FRNRAP. V was trimmed by 1 base and J by 2 bases, leaving 9 bases between them. Libraries were prepared by immunoSEQ multiplex PCR; TCRdb keeps only in-frame clonotypes and omits some of them. The repertoire has over 60,000 clones, over 90% of them found once; the top ten carry less than 20%. Note on this clone: The target antigen is unknown.

This TCR came from an adult with an advanced solid tumor such as melanoma, head and neck, liver or kidney cancer. Sequencing was performed on CD4+ or CD8+ T cells sorted from blood, taken in a trial of the OX40 agonist ivuxolimab. The chain carries TRBV12-5 and TRBJ2-7; possibly TRBD1 for D (6 bases). CDR3 nucleotides: TGTGCTAGTGGTTTGGCAGGGGACCCCTACGAGCAGTACTTC. This codes for CASGLAGDPYEQYF. Filled out from reference TRBV12-5 and TRBJ2-7, the complete variable domain reads DARVTQTPRHKVTEMGQEVTMRCQPILGHNTVFWYRQTMMQGLELLAYFRNRAPLDDSGMPKDRFSAEMPDATLATLKIQPSEPRDSAVYFCASGLAGDPYEQYFGPGTRLTVT.